This T cell receptor beta chain is from a study of beta chain features in type 1 diabetes. Study observations and caveats: High TCR expression in some cells could lead to their over-representation in cDNA sequencing. Among patients with Type 1 diabetes, TCRB CDR3s were moderately but significantly shorter in every one of the four CD4+ subsets.

This clone has only a few counts. What it binds is unknown. cDNA synthesis used the whole RNA isolate, giving expressed TCRB sequences. Repertoires were generated with immunoSEQ multiplex PCR, while TCRdb's copy carries only in-frame clones and drops some. The table has about 160,000 clones, around 8% seen once; the top ten hold more than 0.45%. The V gene's germline CDR1 is GTSNPN and CDR2 SVGIG (reference sequence). The CDR3 loop spans 15 amino acids. J was trimmed by 4 bases and V by 2 bases; bases with no gene match: 9. Sample: central memory CD4+ T cells from blood. The sequence came from a woman between 18 and 29 years old with type 1 diabetes. The chain couples TRBV30 to TRBJ2-3; 7 nucleotides match TRBD1. Here the CDR3 DNA reads TGTGCCTGGAGTTTGGGGACAGTGGGGGCAGATACGCAGTATTTT. Translated, it gives CAWSLGTVGADTQYF.